This T cell receptor (beta chain) was profiled in a study of shared clonotypes between healthy human individuals. Study outcomes and limitations: Estimated richness values were generally larger in naive subsets than in memory subsets. Rarefaction showed sorted-subset sequencing was incomplete despite large depth.

Authors' processing steps: With immunoSEQ giving junction-only sequences and no quality scores, filtering differed. The assay was immunoSEQ multiplex PCR, and TCRdb's table has in-frame clones only and misses some. V and J calls and clone size are those listed in that table; D and trimming were worked out from the DNA. The data contain approximately 340,000 clones, under 80% of them singletons. Concerning this clone itself: Its matching antigen is unknown.

From germline, CDR1 is ENHRY and CDR2 SYGVKD. CDR3 size: 16 residues. With 2 bases removed from V and 5 bases from J, the gap between germline ends came to 18 bases. Researchers partitioned CD4+ cells into CD45RA+ naive and CD45RA-negative memory subsets. The chain combines TRBV10-3 with TRBJ2-5; weak D call: TRBD2 (5 bases). This receptor was obtained from a man younger than 40 in good health. Sequenced sample: memory CD4+ T cells sorted from blood. Subset defined: CD45RA-negative fraction. The DNA for the CDR3 is TGTGCCATCAGTGAGCCCTCCTTAACTAGGACGGAGACCCAGTACTTC. Translated: CAISEPSLTRTETQYF.